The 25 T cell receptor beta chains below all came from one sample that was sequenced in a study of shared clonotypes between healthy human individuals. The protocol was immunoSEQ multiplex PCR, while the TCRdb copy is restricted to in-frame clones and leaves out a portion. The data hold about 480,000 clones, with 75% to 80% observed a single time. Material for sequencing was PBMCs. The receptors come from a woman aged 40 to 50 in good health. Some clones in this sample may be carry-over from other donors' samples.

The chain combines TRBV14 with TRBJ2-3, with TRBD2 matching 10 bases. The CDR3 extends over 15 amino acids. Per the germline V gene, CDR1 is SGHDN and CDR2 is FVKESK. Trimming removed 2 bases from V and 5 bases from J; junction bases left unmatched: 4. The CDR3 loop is CASSQLAGGIDTQYF. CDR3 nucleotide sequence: TGTGCCAGCAGCCAATTAGCGGGAGGCATAGATACGCAGTATTTT.

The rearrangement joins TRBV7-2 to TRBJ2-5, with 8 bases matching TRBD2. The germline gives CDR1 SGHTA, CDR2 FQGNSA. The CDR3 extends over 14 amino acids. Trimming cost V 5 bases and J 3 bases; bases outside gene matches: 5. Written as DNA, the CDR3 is TGTGCCAGCAGCCAACAACTAGCGGAAGAGACCCAGTACTTC. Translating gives CASSQQLAEETQYF.

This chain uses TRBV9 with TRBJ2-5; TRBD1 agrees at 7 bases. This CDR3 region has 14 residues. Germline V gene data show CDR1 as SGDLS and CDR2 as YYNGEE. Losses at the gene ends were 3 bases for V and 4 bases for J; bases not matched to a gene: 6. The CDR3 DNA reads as TGTGCCAGCAGCGGCCAACAGGGGAGAGAGACCCAGTACTTC. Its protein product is CASSGQQGRETQYF.

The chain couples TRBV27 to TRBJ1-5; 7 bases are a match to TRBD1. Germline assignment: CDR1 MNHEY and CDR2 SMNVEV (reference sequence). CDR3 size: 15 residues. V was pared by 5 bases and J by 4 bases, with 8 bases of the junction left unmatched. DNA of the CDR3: TGTGCCAGCAGTCTTGCGGGACAGACAAATCAGCCCCAGCATTTT. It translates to CASSLAGQTNQPQHF.

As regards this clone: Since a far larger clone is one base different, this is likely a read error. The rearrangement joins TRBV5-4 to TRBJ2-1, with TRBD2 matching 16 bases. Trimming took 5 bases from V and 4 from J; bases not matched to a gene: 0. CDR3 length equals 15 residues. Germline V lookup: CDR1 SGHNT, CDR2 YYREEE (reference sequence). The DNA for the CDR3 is TGTGCCAGCAGGGGACTAGCGGGAGGGTACAATGAGCAGTTCTTC. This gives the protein CASRGLAGGYNEQFF.

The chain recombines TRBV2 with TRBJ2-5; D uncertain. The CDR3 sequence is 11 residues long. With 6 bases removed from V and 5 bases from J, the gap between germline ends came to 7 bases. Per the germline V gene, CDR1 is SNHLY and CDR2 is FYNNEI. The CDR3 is CASRGRETQYF. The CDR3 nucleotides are TGTGCCAGCAGAGGGCGGGAGACCCAGTACTTC.

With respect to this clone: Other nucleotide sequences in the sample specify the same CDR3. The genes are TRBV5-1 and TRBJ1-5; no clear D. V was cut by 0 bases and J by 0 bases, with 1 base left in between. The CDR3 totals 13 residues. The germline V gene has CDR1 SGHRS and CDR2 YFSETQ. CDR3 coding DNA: TGCGCCAGCAGCTTGGATAGCAATCAGCCCCAGCATTTT. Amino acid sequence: CASSLDSNQPQHF.

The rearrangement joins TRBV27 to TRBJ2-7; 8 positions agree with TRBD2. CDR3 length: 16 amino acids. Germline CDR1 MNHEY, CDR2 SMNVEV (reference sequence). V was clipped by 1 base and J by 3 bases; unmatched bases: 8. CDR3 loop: CASSLFAGGRYYEQYF. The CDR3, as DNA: TGTGCCAGCAGTTTATTCGCGGGAGGCAGATACTACGAGCAGTACTTC.

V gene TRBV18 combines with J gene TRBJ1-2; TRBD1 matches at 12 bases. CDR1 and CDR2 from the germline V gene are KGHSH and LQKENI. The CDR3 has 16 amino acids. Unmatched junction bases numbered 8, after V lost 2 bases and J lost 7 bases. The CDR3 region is CASSPDRGQGAAGYTF. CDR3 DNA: TGTGCCAGCTCACCAGATAGGGGACAGGGGGCGGCTGGCTACACCTTC.

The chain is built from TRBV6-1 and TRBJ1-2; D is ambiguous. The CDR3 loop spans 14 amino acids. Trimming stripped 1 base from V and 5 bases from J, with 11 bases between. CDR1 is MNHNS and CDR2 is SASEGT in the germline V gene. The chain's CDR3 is CASSEDFGSYGYTF. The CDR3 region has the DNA TGTGCCAGCAGTGAAGATTTTGGCTCGTATGGCTACACCTTC.

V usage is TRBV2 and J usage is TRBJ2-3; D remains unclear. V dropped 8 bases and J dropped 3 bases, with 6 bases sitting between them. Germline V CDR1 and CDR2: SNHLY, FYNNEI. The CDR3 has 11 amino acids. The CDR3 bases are TGTGCCAGCGCTGTGACAGATACGCAGTATTTT. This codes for CASAVTDTQYF.

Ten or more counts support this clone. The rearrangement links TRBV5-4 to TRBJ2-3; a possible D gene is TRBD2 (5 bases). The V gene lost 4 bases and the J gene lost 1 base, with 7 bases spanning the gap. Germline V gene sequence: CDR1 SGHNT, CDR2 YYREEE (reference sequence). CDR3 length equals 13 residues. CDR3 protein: CASSRRGTDTQYF. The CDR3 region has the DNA TGTGCCAGCAGCCGGCGGGGCACAGATACGCAGTATTTT.

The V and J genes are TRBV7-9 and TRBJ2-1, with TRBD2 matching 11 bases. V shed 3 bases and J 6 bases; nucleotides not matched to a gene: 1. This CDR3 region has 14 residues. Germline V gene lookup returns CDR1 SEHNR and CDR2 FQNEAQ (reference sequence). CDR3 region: CASSFSGRGNEQFF. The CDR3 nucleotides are TGTGCCAGCAGCTTTAGCGGGAGGGGCAATGAGCAGTTCTTC.

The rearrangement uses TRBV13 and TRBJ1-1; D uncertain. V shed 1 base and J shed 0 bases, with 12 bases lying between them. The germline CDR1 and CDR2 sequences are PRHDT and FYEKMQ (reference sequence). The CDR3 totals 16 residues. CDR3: CASSLDPGVMNTEAFF. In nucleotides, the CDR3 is TGTGCCAGCAGCTTAGACCCCGGGGTCATGAACACTGAAGCTTTCTTT.

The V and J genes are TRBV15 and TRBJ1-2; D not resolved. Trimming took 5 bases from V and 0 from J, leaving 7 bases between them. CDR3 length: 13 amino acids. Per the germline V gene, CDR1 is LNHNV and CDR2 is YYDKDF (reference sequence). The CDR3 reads CATSSGANYGYTF. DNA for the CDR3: TGTGCCACCAGCTCGGGCGCTAACTATGGCTACACCTTC.

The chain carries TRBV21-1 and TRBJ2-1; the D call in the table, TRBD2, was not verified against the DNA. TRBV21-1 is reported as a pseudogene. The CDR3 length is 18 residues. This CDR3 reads CASSKPRRGFSSYNEQFF. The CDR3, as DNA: TGTGCCAGCAGCAAACCCCGAAGAGGGTTTAGCTCCTACAATGAGCAGTTCTTC.

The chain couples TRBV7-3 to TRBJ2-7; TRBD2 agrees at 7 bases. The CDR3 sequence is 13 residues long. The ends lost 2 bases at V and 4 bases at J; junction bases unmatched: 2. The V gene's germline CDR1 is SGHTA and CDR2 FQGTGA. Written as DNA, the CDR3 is TGTGCCAGCAGCTTACGGGGAGGGTACGAGCAGTACTTC. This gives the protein CASSLRGGYEQYF.

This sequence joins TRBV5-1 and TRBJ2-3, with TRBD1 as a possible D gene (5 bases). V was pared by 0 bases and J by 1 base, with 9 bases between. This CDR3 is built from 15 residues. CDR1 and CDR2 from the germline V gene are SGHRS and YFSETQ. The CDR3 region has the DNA TGCGCCAGCAGCTTGGCAGACAGTGGCACAGATACGCAGTATTTT. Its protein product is CASSLADSGTDTQYF.

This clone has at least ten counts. The CDR3 loop reads CAWSQDRYEQYF. The CDR3 DNA reads as TGTGCCTGGTCGCAGGACCGCTACGAGCAGTACTTC. The rearrangement joins TRBV30 to TRBJ2-5; no reliable D call. TRBJ2-7 matches the DNA end more closely, so the J call is doubtful. This CDR3 comprises 12 residues. CDR1 is GTSNPN, CDR2 SVGIG, per germline (reference sequence).

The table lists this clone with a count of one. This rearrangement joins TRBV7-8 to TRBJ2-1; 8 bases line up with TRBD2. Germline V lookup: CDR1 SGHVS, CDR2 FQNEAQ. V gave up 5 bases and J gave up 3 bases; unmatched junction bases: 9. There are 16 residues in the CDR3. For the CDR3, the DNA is TGTGCCAGCAGCACCCGGGGGGGGACAAACTACAATGAGCAGTTCTTC. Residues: CASSTRGGTNYNEQFF.

CDR3 nucleotides: TGTGCCAGCAGTAACGGACAGGGGAAGGGCTACGAGCAGTACTTC. It yields the protein CASSNGQGKGYEQYF. The V gene is TRBV6-1, the J gene TRBJ2-7, with TRBD1 matching over 9 bases. V shed 5 bases and J 3 bases; nucleotides not matched to a gene: 8. There are 15 residues in the CDR3. Germline values: CDR1 MNHNS, CDR2 SASEGT.

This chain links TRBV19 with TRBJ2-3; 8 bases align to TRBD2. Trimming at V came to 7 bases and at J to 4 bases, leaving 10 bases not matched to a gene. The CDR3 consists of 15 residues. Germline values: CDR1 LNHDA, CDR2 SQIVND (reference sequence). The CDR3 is CASKTGTRRADTQYF. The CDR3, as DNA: TGTGCCAGTAAAACCGGGACTAGGCGAGCAGATACGCAGTATTTT. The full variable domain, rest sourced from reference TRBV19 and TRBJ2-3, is DGGITQSPKYLFRKEGQNVTLSCEQNLNHDAMYWYRQDPGQGLRLIYYSQIVNDFQKGDIAEGYSVSREKKESFPLTVTSAQKNPTAFYLCASKTGTRRADTQYFGPGTRLTVL.

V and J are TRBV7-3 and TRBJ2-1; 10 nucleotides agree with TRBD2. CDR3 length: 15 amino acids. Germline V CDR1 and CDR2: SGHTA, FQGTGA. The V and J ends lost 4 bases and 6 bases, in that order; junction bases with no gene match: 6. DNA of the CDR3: TGTGCCAGCAGCTACGCGGGACTAGCGCCCAATGAGCAGTTCTTC. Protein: CASSYAGLAPNEQFF.

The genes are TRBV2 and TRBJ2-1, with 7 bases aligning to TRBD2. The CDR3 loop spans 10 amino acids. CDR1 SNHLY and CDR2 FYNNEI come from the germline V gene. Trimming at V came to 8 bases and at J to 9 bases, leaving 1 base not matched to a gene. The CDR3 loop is CASQRGEQFF. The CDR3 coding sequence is TGTGCCAGCCAGCGGGGTGAGCAGTTCTTC.

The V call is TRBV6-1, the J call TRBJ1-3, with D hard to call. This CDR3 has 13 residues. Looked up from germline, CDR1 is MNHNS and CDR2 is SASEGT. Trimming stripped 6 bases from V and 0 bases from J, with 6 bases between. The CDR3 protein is CASRITSGNTIYF. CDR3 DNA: TGTGCCAGCAGGATCACCTCTGGAAACACCATATATTTT.